This TCR beta chain originates from a study of blood T cell repertoires in COVID-19. Study overall: There were acute and convalescent COVID-19 samples, and they came from the United States, Italy and Spain. PBMCs, B-cell-depleted T cells, or T cells provided the cDNA or gDNA that made up the material.

Comments on this clone: The identical CDR3 is also encoded by other nucleotide sequences in the sample.

In the source study's methods: For nucleated cells, counts were estimated from reference gene primer amplification. Assay used: immunoSEQ multiplex PCR; TCRdb lists only in-frame clones, some missing. V and J calls and clone size are those listed in that table; D and trimming were worked out from the DNA. The sample has roughly 50,000 clones, around 83% seen once. Trimming took off 3 bases at V and 11 bases at J, with 14 bases between the two ends. Looked up from germline, CDR1 is SGHRS and CDR2 is YFSETQ. CDR3 size: 12 residues. This sequence joins TRBV5-1 and TRBJ1-2, with a weak D call TRBD1 (6 bases). The specimen was peripheral blood. This receptor was identified in a man in his 70s with active COVID-19. CDR3 loop: CASSSLQGFYTF. The CDR3 DNA sequence: TGCGCCAGCAGCTCTCTACAGGGTTTTTACACCTTC.